A selection of T cell receptor beta chains follows, all from one sample in a study of T cell responses to AZD1222 COVID-19 vaccine. Measured with immunoSEQ multiplex PCR; TCRdb has only the in-frame clones, and not every one. This sample has 69,000 or so clones, with 88% found just once. Sequencing used peripheral blood, obtained 28 days after the second dose of the MenACWY control vaccine. The receptors originated from an adult who received the MenACWY meningococcal vaccine as a control. Each CDR3 is given with its conserved first and last residue. Fields, in order: V gene, D gene, clone size, J gene, CDR3 DNA, CDR3 protein. The D gene is left open where the match is weak. Some rows have no size entry. The others give once, few or many, or a class for an expanded clone.

TRBV5-1	.	.	TRBJ1-5	TGCGCCAGCAGCCGATGGACCCCCCGAGGGGTGGATCAGCCCCAGCATTTT	CASSRWTPRGVDQPQHF
TRBV6-1	TRBD1	.	TRBJ1-2	TGTGCCAGCAGTGAAGGACAGGGGGCGGGTGGCTACACCTTC	CASSEGQGAGGYTF
TRBV5-6	.	.	TRBJ1-1	TGTGCCAGCAGACAGGGTCCTGAAGCTTTCTTT	CASRQGPEAFF
TRBV6-5	.	.	TRBJ1-4	TGTGCCAGCAGTTACTCGTACCGAAACGAAAAACTGTTTTTT	CASSYSYRNEKLFF
TRBV3-1/TRBV3-2	.	.	TRBJ2-2	TGTGCCAGCAGCCAAGAAATAAGGGCGAACACCGGGGAGCTGTTTTTT	CASSQEIRANTGELFF
TRBV28	TRBD1	.	TRBJ1-2	TGTGCCAGCAGTAACGGACAGGGGCGGCATGGCTACACCTTC	CASSNGQGRHGYTF
TRBV2	.	.	TRBJ2-4	TGTGCCAGCAGGGAGGACAGACTAGCCAAAAACATTCAGTACTTC	CASREDRLAKNIQYF
TRBV28	TRBD1	.	TRBJ1-2	TGTGCCAGCAGCCTTAGCGGGACAGGGGGCGTTGGCTACACCTTC	CASSLSGTGGVGYTF
TRBV10-3	.	.	TRBJ2-7	TGTGCCATCAGTGAGCCCCGGGGGCACGAGCAGTACTTC	CAISEPRGHEQYF
TRBV7-2	.	.	TRBJ2-5	TGTGCCAGCAGCTTATACCAAGAGACCCAGTACTTC	CASSLYQETQYF
TRBV9	TRBD2	.	TRBJ2-1	TGTGCCAGCAGCATTAGCGGGAGTACTTACAATGAGCAGTTCTTC	CASSISGSTYNEQFF
TRBV15	.	medium-sized	TRBJ1-2	TGTGCCACCAGCAGCCCCGTTAACTATGGCTACACCTTC	CATSSPVNYGYTF
TRBV11-2	.	once	TRBJ2-5	TGTGCCAGCAGCTTACATGGGACCCAGTACTTC	CASSLHGTQYF
TRBV6-5	TRBD1	.	TRBJ1-6	TGTGCCAGCAGTTACACCTTACAGGGGGGAGGATCACCCCTCCACTTT	CASSYTLQGGGSPLHF
TRBV19	TRBD2	.	TRBJ2-1	TGTGCCAGTAAAAGAGCGGGAGTTGCCTACAATGAGCAGTTCTTC	CASKRAGVAYNEQFF
TRBV4-1	TRBD1	.	TRBJ2-7	TGCGCCAGCAGCCTAACTTGGGACAGTGAGCAGTACTTC	CASSLTWDSEQYF
TRBV19	.	once	TRBJ1-1	TGTGCCAGTAGTATAGATGGAGAGGGCACTGAAGCTTTCTTT	CASSIDGEGTEAFF
TRBV5-5	.	few	TRBJ2-2	TGTGCCAGCAGCTCTGGCCTGACTACCACCACCGGGGAGCTGTTTTTT	CASSSGLTTTTGELFF
TRBV12-3/TRBV12-4	.	.	TRBJ2-2	TGTGCCAGCAGTTTGGCGGGGATCGGGGAGCTGTTTTTT	CASSLAGIGELFF
TRBV7-2	.	.	TRBJ2-5	TGTGCCAGCAGCCCGGTGGGGGGAGGCTCAGAGACCCAGTACTTC	CASSPVGGGSETQYF
TRBV6-1	TRBD1	.	TRBJ2-7	TGTGCCAGCAGTGCGATTCCGGGACAGAGAACCTACGAGCAGTACTTC	CASSAIPGQRTYEQYF
TRBV21-1	.	.	TRBJ2-5	TGTGCCAGCAACCGGACAGGGGAGAGGAAAGAGACCCAGTACTTC	CASNRTGERKETQYF
TRBV18	.	.	TRBJ1-5	TGTGCCAGCTCTCCTCCCGGGGGCAATCAGCCCCAGCATTTT	CASSPPGGNQPQHF
TRBV7-8	TRBD1	.	TRBJ1-5	TGTGCCAGCAGCTTGGAGGGAGGGGGCGCCGGCAATCAGCCCCAGCATTTT	CASSLEGGGAGNQPQHF
TRBV30	.	.	TRBJ1-2	TGTGCCTGGAGTGTACAAGGTAATCGCGGCTACACCTTC	CAWSVQGNRGYTF
TRBV5-5	.	once	TRBJ2-7	TGTGCCAGCAGCTTGGGGAGTACTACCTACGAGCAGTACTTC	CASSLGSTTYEQYF
TRBV6-5	.	once	TRBJ1-1	TGTGCCACCGTAGGTTCCGGGGCGAGGGACACTGAAGCTTTCTTT	CATVGSGARDTEAFF
TRBV6-5	.	once	TRBJ2-7	TGTGCCAGCACCCCGGATAGGGCACGGATCTACGAGCAGTACTTC	CASTPDRARIYEQYF
TRBV5-4	.	.	TRBJ1-5	TGTGCCAGCAGCTTCGGGACTGATAGCAATCAGCCCCAGCATTTT	CASSFGTDSNQPQHF
TRBV28	.	.	TRBJ2-3	TGTGCCAGCAGTCAACCCCTTAGCGGAACTAGCACAGATACGCAGTATTTT	CASSQPLSGTSTDTQYF
TRBV9	TRBD1	.	TRBJ1-3	TGTGCCAGCAGCGGGGACGGGACAGCTTTCTCTGGAAACACCATATATTTT	CASSGDGTAFSGNTIYF
TRBV25-1	.	once	TRBJ2-7	TGTGCCAGCAGTGACCACACCCGGGACTGGGAGCAGTACTTC	CASSDHTRDWEQYF
TRBV27	.	.	TRBJ2-1	TGTGCCAGCAGTCTATTTAGCTCCTACAATGAGCAGTTCTTC	CASSLFSSYNEQFF
TRBV6-5	.	.	TRBJ2-5	TGTGCCAGCAGTTTCTTGGAGACCCAGTACTTC	CASSFLETQYF
TRBV9	.	.	TRBJ1-1	TGTGCCAGCAGCGTAGCTAGGGCCGGGAACACTGAAGCTTTCTTT	CASSVARAGNTEAFF
TRBV23-1	TRBD1	few	TRBJ1-1	TGCGCCAGCAGTCAATCTCTTACAGGGGATGACACTGAAGCTTTCTTT	CASSQSLTGDDTEAFF
TRBV5-1	.	.	TRBJ2-1	TGCGCCAGCAGCTTAGGGTCCGGGCCCAATGAGCAGTTCTTC	CASSLGSGPNEQFF
TRBV7-2	.	.	TRBJ2-3	TGTGCCAGCAGCCCCACGGGGGTCCCTCCAGATACGCAGTATTTT	CASSPTGVPPDTQYF
TRBV30	.	.	TRBJ1-6	TGTGCCGGAAAGACAGTAGATGGGTCACCCCTCCACTTT	CAGKTVDGSPLHF
TRBV19	.	.	TRBJ2-2	TGTGCCAGTAGTATGAATAGAGGCGGGGAGCTGTTTTTT	CASSMNRGGELFF
TRBV10-3	.	.	TRBJ1-2	TGTGCCATCAGTAACAGCCGAAGGGAGGATGGCTACACCTTC	CAISNSRREDGYTF
TRBV5-4	TRBD1	few	TRBJ2-7	TGTGCCAGCAGCCTAACAGGGGCAGCCGGAGGGCAGTACTTC	CASSLTGAAGGQYF
TRBV5-6	TRBD2	once	TRBJ2-7	TGTGCCAGCAGCTTGTGGGCGGGGGGTAGAGAGCAGTACTTC	CASSLWAGGREQYF
TRBV11-2	.	.	TRBJ2-7	TGTGCCAGCAGCTTAGTTCCGGAAATATGGAGGGGGCGCTACGAGCAGTACTTC	CASSLVPEIWRGRYEQYF
TRBV4-3	.	.	TRBJ2-1	TGCGCCGCTAGGACCACAGGGCTCCTCGAGTTCTTC	CAARTTGLLEFF